This entry is about one T cell receptor (beta chain). What it binds is unknown. RNA transcripts were the template for amplifying TCR beta CDR3 regions. A first-round RT-PCR of the TCR CDR3 used the HTBI primer set. Using its own MiXCR run on the multiplex PCR reads, TCRdb lists one record per CDR3 protein. This sample carries 450,000 to 600,000 distinct CDR3 sequences, 20% of them seen once, and the ten largest clones take approximately 50%. This sample is drawn from a study of T cells in Graves' hyperthyroidism and ophthalmopathy. The germline V gene has CDR1 SGHRS and CDR2 YFSETQ. The CDR3 contains 16 residues. Between the trimmed V and J ends, which lost 3 bases and 5 bases, there was a span of 20 bases. Findings and caveats of the study: Ophthalmopathy was separated from stable hyperthyroidism by a 13 V-J model.

This receptor was identified in a man aged 40-49 years with Graves' ophthalmopathy. Sequenced input: blood. The J gene is TRBJ1-2, the V gene TRBV5-1; tentatively, D is TRBD1 (6 bases). CDR3 amino acids: CASSSSTGGRGYGYTF. The CDR3 bases are TGCGCCAGCAGCTCTTCCACCGGGGGCAGGGGATATGGCTACACCTTC.